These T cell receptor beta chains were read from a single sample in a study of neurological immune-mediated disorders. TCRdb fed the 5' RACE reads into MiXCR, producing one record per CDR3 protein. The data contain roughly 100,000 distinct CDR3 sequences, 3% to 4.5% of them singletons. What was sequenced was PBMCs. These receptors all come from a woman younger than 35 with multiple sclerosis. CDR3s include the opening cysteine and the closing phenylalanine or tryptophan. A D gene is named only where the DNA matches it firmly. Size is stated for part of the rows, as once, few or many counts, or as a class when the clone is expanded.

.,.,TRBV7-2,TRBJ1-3,TGTGCCAGCAGCTTAGAGGCAAGCCTGGACACCATATATTTT,CASSLEASLDTIYF
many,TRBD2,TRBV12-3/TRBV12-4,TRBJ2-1,TGTGCCAGCAGTTTGGTAGGCGGGGGGCCCCGCGTTGAGCAGTTCTTC,CASSLVGGGPRVEQFF
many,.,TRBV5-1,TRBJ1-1,TGCGCCAGCACCCCGATAAGCCCCGGCGGCACTGAAGCTTTCTTT,CASTPISPGGTEAFF
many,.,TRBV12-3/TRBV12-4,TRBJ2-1,TGTGCCAGCCGCGGCGGGGCCCCCGATGAGCAGTTCTTC,CASRGGAPDEQFF
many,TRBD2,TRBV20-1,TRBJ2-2,TGCAGTGCGAGACTAGCGGGAGCCGGGGAGCTGTTTTTT,CSARLAGAGELFF
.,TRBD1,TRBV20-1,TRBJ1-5,TGCAGTGCTAGGAGGGGGACAGGCCAGCCCCAGCATTTT,CSARRGTGQPQHF
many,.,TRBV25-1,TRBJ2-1,TGTGCCAGCACTTGGTACAATGAGCAGTTCTTC,CASTWYNEQFF
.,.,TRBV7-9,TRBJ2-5,TGTGCCAGCAGCTTTGGCAGAGAATGGGAGACCCAGTACTTC,CASSFGREWETQYF
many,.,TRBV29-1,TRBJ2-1,TGCAGCGTTGTGGGGGGCGGGAGCTCCTACAATGAGCAGTTCTTC,CSVVGGGSSYNEQFF
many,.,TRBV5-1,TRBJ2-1,TGCGCCAGCAGCTTGAGATCGACTGGCACCTACAATGAGCAGTTCTTC,CASSLRSTGTYNEQFF
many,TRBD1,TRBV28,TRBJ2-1,TGTGCCAGCGAAACCGACAGGGTAGGGGAGCAGTTCTTC,CASETDRVGEQFF
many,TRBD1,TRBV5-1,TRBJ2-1,TGCGCCAGCAGCTCCCTCGGGACAGGGGGGCTAGATGAGCAGTTCTTC,CASSSLGTGGLDEQFF
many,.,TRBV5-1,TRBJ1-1,TGCGCCAGCAGCCGCGGTTATGCGACTGAAGCTTTCTTT,CASSRGYATEAFF
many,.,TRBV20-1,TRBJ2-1,TGCAGTGCTTGGACAGGACTACTAACTAATGAGCAGTTCTTC,CSAWTGLLTNEQFF
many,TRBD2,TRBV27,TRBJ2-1,TGTGCCAGCAGTGGAACCGGGACTAGCGGGGCCCGGAGGGATGAGCAGTTCTTC,CASSGTGTSGARRDEQFF
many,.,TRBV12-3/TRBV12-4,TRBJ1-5,TGTGCCAGCAGTTTAGATACGGATAATCAGCCCCAGCATTTT,CASSLDTDNQPQHF
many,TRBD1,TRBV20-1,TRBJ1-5,TGCAGTGCGAGTTCGGACAGGGATAATCAGCCCCAGCATTTT,CSASSDRDNQPQHF
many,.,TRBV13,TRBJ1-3,TGTGCCAGCAGCTCGTATTCCCGGGACCCGAACACCATATATTTT,CASSSYSRDPNTIYF
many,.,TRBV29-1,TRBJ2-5,TGCAGCGTTGAAGCCCGCGAGACCCAGTACTTC,CSVEARETQYF
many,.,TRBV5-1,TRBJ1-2,TGCGCCAGCAGTGACGGAATCTATGGCTACACCTTC,CASSDGIYGYTF
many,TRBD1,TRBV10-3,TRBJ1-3,TGTGCCATCAGTGAACCGGGACAGGGTTGGAACACCATATATTTT,CAISEPGQGWNTIYF
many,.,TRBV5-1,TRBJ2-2,TGCGCCAGCAGCTTAGGCACAGCTAAGGACGGGGAGCTGTTTTTT,CASSLGTAKDGELFF
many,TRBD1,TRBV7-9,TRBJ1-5,TGTGCCAGCAGCCGGGGACAGATAGATCAGCCCCAGCATTTT,CASSRGQIDQPQHF
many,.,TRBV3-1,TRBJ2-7,TGTGCCAGCAGCTCGCCGGGCCTAGCCACTTACGAGCAGTACTTC,CASSSPGLATYEQYF
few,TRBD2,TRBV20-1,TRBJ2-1,TGCAGTGCTAGAGTAGCGGGCGTGCAGTTCTTC,CSARVAGVQFF
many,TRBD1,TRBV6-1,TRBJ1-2,TGTGCCAGCACCGAAGGCAAGGGGGCAAGATATAACTATGGCTACACCTTC,CASTEGKGARYNYGYTF
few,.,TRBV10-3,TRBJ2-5,TGTGCCATCAGTGTGGAGCAGACCCAGTACTTC,CAISVEQTQYF
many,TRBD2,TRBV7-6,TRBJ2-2,TGTGCCAGCAGCTTTGCTAGCGGGGGGATCACCGGGGAGCTGTTTTTT,CASSFASGGITGELFF
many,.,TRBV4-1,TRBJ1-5,TGCGCCAGCAGCCAAGAGGACGGAGTCTATCAGCCCCAGCATTTT,CASSQEDGVYQPQHF
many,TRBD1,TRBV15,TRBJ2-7,TGTGCCACCAGCAGAGGTGGACAGGCGACCTACGAGCAGTACTTC,CATSRGGQATYEQYF
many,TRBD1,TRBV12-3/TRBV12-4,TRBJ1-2,TGTGCCAGCAGTGCAGGACAGGGGCCCTTTGGGGATGGCTACACCTTC,CASSAGQGPFGDGYTF
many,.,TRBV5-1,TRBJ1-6,TGCGCCAGCAGCTTGGAAGGCAATTCACCCCTCCACTTT,CASSLEGNSPLHF
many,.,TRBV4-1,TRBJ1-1,TGCGCCAGCAGCCAAGGAGGATTGCAGGGTGCTTTCTTT,CASSQGGLQGAFF
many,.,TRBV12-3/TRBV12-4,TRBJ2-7,TGTGCCAGCAGTGGGACACAAAACTCCTACGAGCAGTACTTC,CASSGTQNSYEQYF
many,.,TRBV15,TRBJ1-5,TGTGCCACCAAGACGGCATATAGCAATCAGCCCCAGCATTTT,CATKTAYSNQPQHF
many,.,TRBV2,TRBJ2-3,TGTGCCAGCAGTGAGAGAATTGTAGATACGCAGTATTTT,CASSERIVDTQYF
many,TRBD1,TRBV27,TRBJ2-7,TGTGCCAGCAGGAGGACAGGGGGCTACGAGCAGTACTTC,CASRRTGGYEQYF
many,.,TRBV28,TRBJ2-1,TGTGCCAGCAGCCAACTACAGAGCTCCTACAATGAGCAGTTCTTC,CASSQLQSSYNEQFF
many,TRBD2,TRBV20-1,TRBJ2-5,TGCAGTGCTATGTCCGGGACTAGCACCTCCCAGTACTTC,CSAMSGTSTSQYF
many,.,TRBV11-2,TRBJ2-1,TGTGCCAGCAGCTTAGAGACCCGTCGCCGGGATGAGCAGTTCTTC,CASSLETRRRDEQFF
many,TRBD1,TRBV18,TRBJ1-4,TGTGCCAGCACCCGGGACAGGGATGAAAAACTGTTTTTT,CASTRDRDEKLFF